This record looks at one T cell receptor (beta chain) sequence and its context. Its antigen specificity is not known. It has no much larger one-base neighbor in the sample; base qualities were not kept. The CDR3, cysteine through phenylalanine, is 12 amino acids long. Only CDR3 DNA remains: 36 bases, in frame from the first base. Via the germline V gene (reference sequence), CDR1 is LGHDT and CDR2 YNNKEL. Cut back by 4 bases and 8 bases, the V and J ends lie 6 bases apart. The time point label corresponds to: about 28 days (+/-7) after the second vaccine dose. AZD1222 recipients with second doses at about 4 weeks or about 12 weeks were pooled, because spike-specific TCR depth and breadth did not differ between schedules. Vaccinee samples came from UK trials COV001 and COV002, including a single-blind randomized controlled phase 2/3 trial of AZD1222 (ChAdOx1 nCoV-19) in healthy adults. Trial participant PBMC samples were collected at day 0 and day 28 after the second dose for TCRbeta chain sequencing.

The CDR3 regions of human TCRbeta chains were subjected to immunosequencing. The study's processing was this. Repertoire TCRs were matched against a reference library of SARS-CoV-2-specific TCRs generated with the MIRA antigen-specificity platform. Breadth was defined as the fraction of unique TCRs that were SARS-CoV-2-associated. Depth was defined as the fraction of total T cells that were SARS-CoV-2-associated. Using the MIRA data, each spike-specific TCR was mapped to the spike region that the TCR reacts to and placed in a CD4 or CD8 class. Log10-transformed breadth and depth values were compared by one-way ANOVA with Sidak's multiple comparisons tests. The immuneACCESS repertoire file appears here via TCRdb, limited to in-frame rearrangements. These files lack a portion of the clones; in checked studies, under half of the deficit traces to unresolved V genes, and the cause of the others is not known. V and J calls plus clone size are reproduced from that table; the DNA served to infer D and trimming. The sample yields some 180,000 clones; 80% to 95% were counted once. The ten biggest clones cover about 1.9% of the sample.

The data belong to a study of T cell responses to AZD1222 COVID-19 vaccine (dated by TCRdb to the early 2020s). In the study overall: A total of 230 to 250 trial participants underwent TCR sequencing, of whom roughly 210 received two doses of AZD1222 and about 25 received two doses of the MenACWY control vaccine. Enrollment into the trials was organized by age into subgroups of 18-55, 56-69 and 70-plus years, and those subgroups contained roughly 150, 30 and 60 TCR-sequenced participants, respectively.

What the authors observed across the whole study: CD4 TCRs associated with the vaccine covered the entire spike protein, and the dominant responses were in regions 160-218 and 743-854. Epitopes outside the regions mutated in the B.1.351 and B.1.1.7 variants were reportedly recognized by nearly half of the unique spike-specific TCRs. The 56-69-year group was small, and its depth increase did not reach significance, likely because of low power. Conclusions about previously exposed vaccinees are limited, since just a handful of AZD1222 recipients were seropositive for SARS-CoV-2 at baseline. After two AZD1222 doses, spike-specific TCR breadth and depth were significantly higher than at day 0 and than in MenACWY recipients. Participants were mostly white British, with more females than males. The authors suggested clonal diversity may have been underestimated. No day 14 peak-response samples were available, so repertoires were characterized only after the peak T cell response.

This material consisted of peripheral blood, taken 28 days after the second AZD1222 dose. This TCR was recovered from an adult who received the AZD1222 COVID-19 vaccine. The rearrangement combines TRBV3-1 (or the pseudogene TRBV3-2) with TRBJ1-6; the D gene is not confidently resolved. The CDR3 is CASSPVDSPLHF. The nucleotide sequence is TGTGCCAGCAGCCCCGTTGATTCACCCCTCCACTTT.